This T cell receptor (beta chain) was documented in a study of blood T cell repertoires in COVID-19. Study overall: The cDNA or gDNA used as material had been derived from T cells, B-cell-depleted T cells, or PBMCs.

Study processing details: How many nucleated cells were present was estimated from reference gene primer amplification. Some clones are missing from TCRdb's copy, which holds only in-frame ones; the method was immunoSEQ multiplex PCR. V and J calls and clone size are given by that table; D and trimming were obtained from the DNA. In the table there are 180,000 or so clones, around 80% of which are singletons. The CDR3 spans 16 residues. V lost 6 bases and J lost 0; bases outside the gene matches: 7. Germline V lookup: CDR1 LGHDT, CDR2 YNNKEL (reference sequence). Study members were between about 18 and 100 years old and lived in 25 or so US regions. In assigning cohorts, the study relied on participant-reported clinical history.

The sequence derives from a woman in her fifties or sixties in a cohort exposed to, infected with or recovered from COVID-19 (not recorded which). The chain links TRBV3-1 (or the pseudogene TRBV3-2) to TRBJ2-2; TRBD2 matches at 7 bases. The material sequenced was PBMCs or T cells enriched from blood (not recorded which). This CDR3 reads CASRRMAGANTGELFF. For the CDR3, the DNA is TGTGCCAGCAGGCGAATGGCGGGAGCGAACACCGGGGAGCTGTTTTTT.